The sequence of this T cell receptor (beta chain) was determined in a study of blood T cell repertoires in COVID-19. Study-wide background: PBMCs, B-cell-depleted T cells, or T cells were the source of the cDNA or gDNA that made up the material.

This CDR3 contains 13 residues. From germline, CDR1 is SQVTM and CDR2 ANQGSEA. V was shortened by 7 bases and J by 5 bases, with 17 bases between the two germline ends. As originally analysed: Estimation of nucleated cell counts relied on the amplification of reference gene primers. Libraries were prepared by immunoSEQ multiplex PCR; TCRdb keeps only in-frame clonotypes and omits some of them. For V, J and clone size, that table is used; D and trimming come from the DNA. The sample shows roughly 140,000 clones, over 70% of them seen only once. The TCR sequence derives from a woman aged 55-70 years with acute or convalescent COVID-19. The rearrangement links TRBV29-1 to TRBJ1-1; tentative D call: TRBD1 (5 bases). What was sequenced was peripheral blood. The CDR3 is CSGLLTGATEAFF. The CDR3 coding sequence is TGCAGCGGCTTACTTACAGGAGCGACTGAAGCTTTCTTT. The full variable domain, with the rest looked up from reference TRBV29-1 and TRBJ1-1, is SAVISQKPSRDICQRGTSLTIQCQVDSQVTMMFWYRQQPGQSLTLIATANQGSEATYESGFVIDKFPISRPNLTFSTLTVSNMSPEDSSIYLCSGLLTGATEAFFGQGTRLTVV.